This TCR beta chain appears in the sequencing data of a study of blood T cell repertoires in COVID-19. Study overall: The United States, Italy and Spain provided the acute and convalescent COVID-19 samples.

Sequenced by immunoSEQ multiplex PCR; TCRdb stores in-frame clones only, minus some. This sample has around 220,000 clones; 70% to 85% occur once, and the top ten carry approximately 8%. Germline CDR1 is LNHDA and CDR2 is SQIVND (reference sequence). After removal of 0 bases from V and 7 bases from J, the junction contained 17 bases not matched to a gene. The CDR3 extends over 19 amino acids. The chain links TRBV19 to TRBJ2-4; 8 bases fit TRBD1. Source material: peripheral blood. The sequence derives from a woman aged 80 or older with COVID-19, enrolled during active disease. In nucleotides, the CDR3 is TGTGCCAGTAGTATAGATCGACCCTTGTCCAGGGGGCGAGGTAACATTCAGTACTTC. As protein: CASSIDRPLSRGRGNIQYF.